The TCR beta chain described here comes from a study of blood T cells in healthy people across ages. Study results and limitations: Age showed a roughly linear inverse relationship with TCR beta diversity per million T cells. No conclusive comparison of naive versus antigen-experienced cells was possible with unsorted PBMCs.

With a J-beta primer mix and a sample-barcoded 5' primer, a second PCR ran about 7 to 12 cycles. MiXCR, run by TCRdb on the 5' RACE reads, gives a single entry per CDR3 protein. Of roughly 1.4 million distinct CDR3 sequences listed, roughly 60% are singletons. About this clonotype itself: Antigen: not known.

Per the germline V gene, CDR1 is SGHAT and CDR2 is FQNNGV. The CDR3 runs to 11 residues. Trimming cost V 5 bases and J 11 bases; bases outside gene matches: 5. The source material was blood. The chain employs TRBV11-2 and TRBJ1-1; TRBD1 matches 7 bases. The TCR sequence derives from a young man in good health. The CDR3 bases are TGTGCCAGCAGCCTGACAGGGAGGGCTTTCTTT. Translation: CASSLTGRAFF.